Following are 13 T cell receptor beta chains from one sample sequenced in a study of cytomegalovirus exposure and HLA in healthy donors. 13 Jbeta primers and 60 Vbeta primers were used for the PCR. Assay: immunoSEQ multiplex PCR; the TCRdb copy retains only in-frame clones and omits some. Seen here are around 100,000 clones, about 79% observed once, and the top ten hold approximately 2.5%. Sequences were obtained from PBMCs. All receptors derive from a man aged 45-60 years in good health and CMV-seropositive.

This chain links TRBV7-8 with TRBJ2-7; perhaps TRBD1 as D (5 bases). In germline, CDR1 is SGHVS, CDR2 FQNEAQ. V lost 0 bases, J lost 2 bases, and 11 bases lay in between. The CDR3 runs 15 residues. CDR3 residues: CASSLATTVTYEQYF. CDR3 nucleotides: TGTGCCAGCAGCTTAGCGACGACAGTCACCTACGAGCAGTACTTC.

The CDR3 reads CASSSDSSRAKNIQYF. The DNA of the CDR3 is TGTGCCAGCAGCTCGGACTCTTCTAGAGCCAAAAACATTCAGTACTTC. The chain has TRBV7-3 and TRBJ2-4; a possible D gene is TRBD2 (5 bases). This CDR3 spans 16 amino acids. V was pared by 4 bases and J by 0 bases, with 13 bases between. Germline CDR1 SGHTA, CDR2 FQGTGA.

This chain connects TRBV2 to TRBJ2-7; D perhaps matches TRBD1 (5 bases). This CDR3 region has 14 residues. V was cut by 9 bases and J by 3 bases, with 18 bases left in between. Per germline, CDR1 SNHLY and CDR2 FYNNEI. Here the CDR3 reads CASVPERGGYEQYF. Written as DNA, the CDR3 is TGTGCCAGTGTGCCTGAAAGGGGCGGCTACGAGCAGTACTTC.

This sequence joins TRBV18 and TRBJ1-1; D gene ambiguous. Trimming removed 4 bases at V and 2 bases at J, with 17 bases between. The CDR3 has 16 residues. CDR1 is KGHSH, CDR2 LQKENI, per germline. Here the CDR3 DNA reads TGTGCCAGCTCACGAGTTTTTCGGGGAGCTAACACTGAAGCTTTCTTT. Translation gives CASSRVFRGANTEAFF.

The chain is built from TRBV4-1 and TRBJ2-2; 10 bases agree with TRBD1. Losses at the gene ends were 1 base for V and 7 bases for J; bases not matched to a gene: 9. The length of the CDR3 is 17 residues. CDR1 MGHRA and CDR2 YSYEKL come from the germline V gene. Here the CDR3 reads CASSQVLRQGASGELFF. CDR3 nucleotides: TGCGCCAGCAGCCAAGTGCTCCGACAGGGGGCTAGCGGGGAGCTGTTTTTT.

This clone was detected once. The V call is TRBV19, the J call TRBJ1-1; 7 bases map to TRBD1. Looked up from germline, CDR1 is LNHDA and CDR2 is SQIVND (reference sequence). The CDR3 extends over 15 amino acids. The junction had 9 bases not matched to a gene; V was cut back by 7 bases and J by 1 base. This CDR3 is CASIKRGQGNTEAFF. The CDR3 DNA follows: TGTGCCAGTATTAAAAGGGGGCAGGGGAACACTGAAGCTTTCTTT.

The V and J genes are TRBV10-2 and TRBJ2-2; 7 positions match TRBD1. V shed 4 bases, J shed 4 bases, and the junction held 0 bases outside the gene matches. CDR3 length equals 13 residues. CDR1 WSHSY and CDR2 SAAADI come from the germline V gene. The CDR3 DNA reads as TGCGCCAGCAGTGGACAGGGCACCGGGGAGCTGTTTTTT. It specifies CASSGQGTGELFF.

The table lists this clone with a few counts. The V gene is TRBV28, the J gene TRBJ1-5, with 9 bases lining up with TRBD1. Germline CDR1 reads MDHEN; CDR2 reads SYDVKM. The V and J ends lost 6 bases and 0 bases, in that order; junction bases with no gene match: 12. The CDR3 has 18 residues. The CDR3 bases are TGTGCCAGCAGGTCGGGGACAGGGACACAATATAGCAATCAGCCCCAGCATTTT. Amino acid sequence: CASRSGTGTQYSNQPQHF. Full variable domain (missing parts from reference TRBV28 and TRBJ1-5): DVKVTQSSRYLVKRTGEKVFLECVQDMDHENMFWYRQDPGLGLRLIYFSYDVKMKEKGDIPEGYSVSREKKERFSLILESASTNQTSMYLCASRSGTGTQYSNQPQHFGDGTRLSIL.

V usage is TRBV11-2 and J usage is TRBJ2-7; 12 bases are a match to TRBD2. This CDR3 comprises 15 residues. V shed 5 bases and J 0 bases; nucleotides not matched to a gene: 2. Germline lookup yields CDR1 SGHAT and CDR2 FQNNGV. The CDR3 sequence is CASSRTSGVSYEQYF. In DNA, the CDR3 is TGTGCCAGCAGCCGGACTAGCGGGGTCTCCTACGAGCAGTACTTC.

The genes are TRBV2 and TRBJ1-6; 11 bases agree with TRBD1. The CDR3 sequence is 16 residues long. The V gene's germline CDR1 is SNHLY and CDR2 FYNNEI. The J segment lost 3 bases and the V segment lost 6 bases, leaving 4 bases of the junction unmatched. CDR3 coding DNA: TGTGCCAGCAGAGGGACAGGGGGAAACTATAATTCACCCCTCCACTTT. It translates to CASRGTGGNYNSPLHF.

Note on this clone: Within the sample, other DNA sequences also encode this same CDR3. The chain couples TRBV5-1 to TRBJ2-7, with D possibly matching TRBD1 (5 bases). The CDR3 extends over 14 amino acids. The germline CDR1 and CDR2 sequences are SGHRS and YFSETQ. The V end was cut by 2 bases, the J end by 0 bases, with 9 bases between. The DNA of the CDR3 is TGCGCCAGCAGCTTCACAGGAATCTCCTACGAGCAGTACTTC. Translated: CASSFTGISYEQYF.

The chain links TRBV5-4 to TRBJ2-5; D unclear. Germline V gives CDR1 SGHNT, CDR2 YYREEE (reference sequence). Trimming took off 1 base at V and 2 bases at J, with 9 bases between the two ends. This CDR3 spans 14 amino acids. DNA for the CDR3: TGTGCCAGCAGCTTGAAGAACTCTCAAGAGACCCAGTACTTC. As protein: CASSLKNSQETQYF.

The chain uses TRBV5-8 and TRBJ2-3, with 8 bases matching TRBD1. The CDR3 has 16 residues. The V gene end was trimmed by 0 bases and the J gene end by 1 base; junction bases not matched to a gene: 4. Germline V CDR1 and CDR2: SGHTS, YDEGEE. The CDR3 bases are TGTGCCAGCAGCTTGGAACAGGGGGTGGGCACAGATACGCAGTATTTT. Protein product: CASSLEQGVGTDTQYF.